This TCR beta chain was sequenced in a study of blood T cell repertoires in COVID-19. Study summary: Acute and convalescent COVID-19 specimens originated in the United States, Italy and Spain. T cells, B-cell-depleted T cells, or PBMCs provided the cDNA or gDNA that served as material.

Study processing details: Estimation of nucleated cell counts was performed using reference gene primer amplification. The table came from immunoSEQ multiplex PCR; TCRdb's copy has only in-frame clones and leaves some out. Clone size and V and J calls were adopted from that table, with D and trimming inferred from the DNA. This table has fewer than 200,000 clones, more than 60% appearing once. This clone appeared a single time. The CDR3 totals 12 residues. The V gene lost 0 bases and the J gene lost 8 bases, with 7 bases spanning the gap. CDR1 and CDR2 (germline): LGHDT, YNNKEL (reference sequence). The specimen was peripheral blood. The clonotype originates from a man aged 55-75 years with acute or convalescent COVID-19. The rearrangement joins TRBV3-1 (or the pseudogene TRBV3-2) to TRBJ1-2; D ambiguous. This CDR3 is CASSQDPEGYTF. In DNA form, the CDR3 reads TGTGCCAGCAGCCAAGATCCGGAGGGCTACACCTTC.